The present entry profiles one T cell receptor beta chain with its context. The data derive from a study of cytomegalovirus exposure and HLA in healthy donors. Both 60 Vbeta primers and 13 Jbeta primers went into the PCR. Measured with immunoSEQ multiplex PCR; TCRdb has only the in-frame clones, and not every one. The table has 210,000 or so clones, just over 75% seen once. This CDR3 spans 15 amino acids. The germline gives CDR1 LGHNA, CDR2 YNFKEQ. V lost 1 base to trimming and J lost 4 bases; unmatched junction nucleotides: 5. The V and J genes are TRBV4-2 and TRBJ2-7; 9 bases map to TRBD2. The clonotype originates from a woman aged 60 to 75 in good health and CMV-seropositive. The sample taken for sequencing was PBMCs. The CDR3 DNA sequence: TGTGCCAGCAGCCAAGGACTAGCGGAGACTTACGAGCAGTACTTC. This translates into CASSQGLAETYEQYF.